This TCR beta chain was recorded in a study of identical twins. In the case of this clonotype: Its cognate antigen is unknown.

TCRdb re-derived calls from the 5' RACE reads in MiXCR, one entry per CDR3 protein. In the table there are 230,000 or so distinct CDR3 sequences, about 8.3% of which are singletons. The study, taken as a whole, reports: Models, which agreed with sharing between unrelated individuals, nonetheless underestimated the out-of-frame TCR alpha sharing seen in monozygotic twins. Fewer insertions marked abundant cord blood beta clonotypes; young adult naive trended weakly, memory not at all. Without tracking the same donors, conclusions rested on cross-sectional statistical analysis.

Germline V lookup: CDR1 DFQATT, CDR2 SNEGSKA (reference sequence). V lost 0 bases, J lost 0 bases, and 17 bases lay in between. The CDR3 contains 17 residues. These records were also assigned to another study, of yellow fever vaccine responses in identical twins.

This sequence was found in a woman aged 18-29 years in good health. The chain uses TRBV20-1 and TRBJ1-2; maybe TRBD1 (6 bases). Source material: CD8+ T cells sorted from blood. The CDR3 here is CSARDAGQPLTNYGYTF. CDR3 nucleotide sequence: TGCAGTGCTAGAGATGCCGGACAGCCCCTAACTAACTATGGCTACACCTTC.